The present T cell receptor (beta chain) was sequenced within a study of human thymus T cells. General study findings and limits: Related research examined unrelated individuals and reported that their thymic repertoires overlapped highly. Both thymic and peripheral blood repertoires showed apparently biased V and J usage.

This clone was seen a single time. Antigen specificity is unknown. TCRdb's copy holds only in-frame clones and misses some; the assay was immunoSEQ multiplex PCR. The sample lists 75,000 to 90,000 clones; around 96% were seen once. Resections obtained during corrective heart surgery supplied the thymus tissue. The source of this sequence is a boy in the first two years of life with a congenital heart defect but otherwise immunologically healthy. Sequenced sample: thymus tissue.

The CDR3 protein is CASSDFIGEREHTGELFF. CDR3 sequence (DNA): TGCGCCAGCAGTGATTTTATTGGCGAGCGGGAACACACCGGGGAGCTGTTTTTT. The V call is TRBV10-2, the J call TRBJ2-2; 7 bases line up with TRBD2. CDR1 WSHSY and CDR2 SAAADI come from the germline V gene. V lost 3 bases, J lost 3 bases, and 13 bases stayed unmatched. The CDR3 sequence is 18 residues long.